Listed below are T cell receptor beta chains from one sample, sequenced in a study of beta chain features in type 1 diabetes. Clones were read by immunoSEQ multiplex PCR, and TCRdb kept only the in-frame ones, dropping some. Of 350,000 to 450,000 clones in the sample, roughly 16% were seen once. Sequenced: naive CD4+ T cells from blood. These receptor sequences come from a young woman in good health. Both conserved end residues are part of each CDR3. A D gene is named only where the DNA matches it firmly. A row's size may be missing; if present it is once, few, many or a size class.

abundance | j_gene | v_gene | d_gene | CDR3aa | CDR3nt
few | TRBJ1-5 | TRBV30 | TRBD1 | CAWGRQGASNQPQHF | TGTGCCTGGGGAAGACAGGGAGCGAGCAATCAGCCCCAGCATTTT
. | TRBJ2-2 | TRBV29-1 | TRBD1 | CSATGGGSDTGELFF | TGCAGCGCTACAGGGGGCGGGTCGGACACCGGGGAGCTGTTTTTT
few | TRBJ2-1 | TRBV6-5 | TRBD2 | CASRGSGTIEQFF | TGTGCCAGCAGGGGTAGCGGGACGATTGAGCAGTTCTTC
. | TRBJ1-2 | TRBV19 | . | CASSPWDNNYGYTF | TGTGCCAGTAGTCCCTGGGACAACAACTATGGCTACACCTTC
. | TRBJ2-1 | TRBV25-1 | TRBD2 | CASSEGGSYNEQFF | TGTGCCAGCAGTGAGGGGGGGAGTTACAATGAGCAGTTCTTC
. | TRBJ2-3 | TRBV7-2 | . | CASSLGGGYTDTQYF | TGTGCCAGCAGCTTAGGAGGCGGGTATACAGATACGCAGTATTTT
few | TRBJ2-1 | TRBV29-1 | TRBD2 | CSVEDYGRRNEQFF | TGCAGCGTTGAAGATTACGGGAGGAGAAATGAGCAGTTCTTC
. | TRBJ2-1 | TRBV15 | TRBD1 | CATSPTGTGGGEQFF | TGTGCCACCAGCCCGACCGGGACAGGGGGCGGTGAGCAGTTCTTC
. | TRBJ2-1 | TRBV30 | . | CAWSQAISYNEQFF | TGTGCCTGGAGTCAGGCGATCTCCTACAATGAGCAGTTCTTC
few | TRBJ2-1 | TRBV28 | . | CASSPGTRPYNEQFF | TGTGCCAGCAGTCCGGGGACTCGACCATACAATGAGCAGTTCTTC
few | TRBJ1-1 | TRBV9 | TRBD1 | CASSGRGTGHTEAFF | TGTGCCAGCAGCGGACGCGGGACAGGGCACACTGAAGCTTTCTTT
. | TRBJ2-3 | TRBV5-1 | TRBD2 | CASSLEASGDTDTQYF | TGCGCCAGCAGCTTGGAGGCTAGCGGGGACACAGATACGCAGTATTTT
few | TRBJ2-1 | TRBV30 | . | CAWSVSREQFF | TGTGCCTGGAGTGTCAGTCGTGAGCAGTTCTTC
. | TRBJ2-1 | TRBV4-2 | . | CASSQTAGWNNEQFF | TGTGCCAGCAGCCAAACGGCGGGATGGAACAATGAGCAGTTCTTC
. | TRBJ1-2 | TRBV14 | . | CASSQTGGFGYTF | TGTGCCAGCAGCCAGACGGGAGGGTTTGGCTACACCTTC
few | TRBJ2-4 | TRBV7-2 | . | CASSLASSIQYF | TGTGCCAGCAGCTTAGCCTCTAGCATTCAGTACTTC
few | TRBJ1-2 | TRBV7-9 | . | CASSFGRETYGYTF | TGTGCCAGCAGCTTTGGGAGGGAGACCTATGGCTACACCTTC
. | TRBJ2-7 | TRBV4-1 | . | CASSHLLSYEQYF | TGCGCCAGCAGCCATCTTTTATCCTACGAGCAGTACTTC
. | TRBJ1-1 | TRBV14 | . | CASSPHWRVNTEAFF | TGTGCCAGCAGCCCCCATTGGCGGGTGAACACTGAAGCTTTCTTT
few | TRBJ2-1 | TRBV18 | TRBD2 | CASSPPGLAGGNEQFF | TGTGCCAGCTCACCACCGGGGCTAGCGGGGGGTAATGAGCAGTTCTTC
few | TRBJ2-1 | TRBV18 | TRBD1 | CASSADRAPAGEQFF | TGTGCCAGCTCAGCGGACAGGGCTCCGGCGGGTGAGCAGTTCTTC
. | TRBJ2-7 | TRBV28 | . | CASSSGYYEQYF | TGTGCCAGCAGCTCAGGGTACTACGAGCAGTACTTC
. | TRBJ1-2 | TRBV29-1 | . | CSVGFLVNYGYTF | TGCAGCGTTGGTTTTTTAGTGAACTATGGCTACACCTTC